A single sample gave rise to the 21 T cell receptor beta chains below, sequenced in a study of molecular identifiers for immune sequencing clone quantification. From the PCR reads, TCRdb called clonotypes with MiXCR, one entry per CDR3 protein. The data contain about 640,000 distinct CDR3 sequences, 20% of them seen just once; the ten biggest clones take up roughly 0.9%. Material: naive CD8+ T cells from blood, with Jurkat cell RNA spiked in. Subset in this sample: FACS-sorted CD8+CD4-CCR7+CD45RA+ naive T cells. The receptors here all came from a human donor in good health. Some libraries in this study had Jurkat cell RNA spiked in.

About this clonotype: No conserved phenylalanine or tryptophan is present at the end of the CDR3, so a read error is the likely explanation. The chain employs TRBV5-1 and TRBJ2-1; 8 nucleotides match TRBD2. Germline values: CDR1 SGHRS, CDR2 YFSETQ. The CDR3 consists of 15 residues. Trimming removed 4 bases from V and 2 bases from J; junction bases left unmatched: 5. CDR3 sequence (DNA): TGCGCCAGCAGCCTAGAGCGGGGGCCCTACAATGAGCAGTTCCTC. Its protein is CASSLERGPYNEQFL.

In its sample, this clonotype was seen many times. DNA of the CDR3: TGCAGTGCTAGACCCCGGGGGGCCTACGAGCAGTACTTC. This gives the protein CSARPRGAYEQYF. This chain connects TRBV20-1 to TRBJ2-7, with 7 bases identical to TRBD2. This CDR3 spans 13 amino acids. Germline V gene sequence: CDR1 DFQATT, CDR2 SNEGSKA (reference sequence). V shed 2 bases, J shed 2 bases, and the junction held 3 bases outside the gene matches.

This clonotype was seen a handful of times. V gene TRBV6-5 combines with J gene TRBJ1-6, with a possible D match to TRBD1 (5 bases). Germline CDR1 and CDR2: MNHEY and SVGAGI. The CDR3 extends over 13 amino acids. Deletions cut 3 bases from V and 10 bases from J, with 10 bases between. CDR3 sequence (DNA): TGTGCCAGCAGTTATGGGGGAGCGTCACCCCTCCACTTT. This gives the protein CASSYGGASPLHF.

The chain recombines TRBV9 with TRBJ1-1; D is possibly TRBD1 (6 bases). V was shortened by 4 bases and J by 5 bases, with 15 bases between the two germline ends. Germline V gene lookup returns CDR1 SGDLS and CDR2 YYNGEE. The CDR3 has 14 amino acids. CDR3 sequence reads: CASSSLQGGTEAFF. The CDR3 DNA reads as TGTGCCAGCAGCTCTCTACAGGGTGGGACTGAAGCTTTCTTT.

Regarding this clonotype: This clone may be a read error of a much larger clone one base away. This chain connects TRBV10-3 to TRBJ2-7, with D maybe TRBD1 (6 bases). CDR1 and CDR2 from the germline V gene are ENHRY and SYGVKD. The V end lost 1 base, the J end lost 2 bases, and 12 bases lay between the germline ends. The CDR3 covers 15 residues. Here the CDR3 reads CAISELDRLTYEQYF. The CDR3 DNA reads TGTGCCATCAGTGAGTTGGACAGACTGACCTACGAGCAGTACTTC.

Concerning this clonotype: A much larger clone differs by one base, so this may be a read error. The rearrangement joins TRBV11-2 to TRBJ2-4, with D possibly being TRBD1 (6 bases). The CDR3 is 17 residues long. V was shortened by 2 bases and J by 13 bases, with 27 bases between the two germline ends. CDR1 SGHAT and CDR2 FQNNGV come from the germline V gene. The CDR3 DNA sequence: TGTGCCAGCAGCTTACCCCTCGGACAGATCCGCTACAATGAGCAGTACTTC. It translates to CASSLPLGQIRYNEQYF.

This clonotype was picked up many times. The CDR3 region is CAREADRNTEAFF. The CDR3 nucleotides are TGTGCCAGAGAGGCGGACAGAAACACTGAAGCTTTCTTT. The chain employs TRBV5-3 and TRBJ1-1; tentative D call: TRBD1 (6 bases). TRBV5-3 is an ORF, and what it does is uncertain. Trimming pared 7 bases from V and 2 bases from J, leaving 12 bases between. The CDR3 totals 13 residues.

This clonotype was recorded at least ten times. The chain uses TRBV4-2 and TRBJ2-3; possible D gene TRBD1, 6 bases. Trimming took 0 bases from V and 0 from J, leaving 13 bases between them. The germline gives CDR1 LGHNA, CDR2 YNFKEQ. The CDR3 spans 17 residues. The CDR3 region is CASSQEHGTTSTDTQYF. CDR3 bases: TGTGCCAGCAGCCAAGAGCACGGGACAACCAGCACAGATACGCAGTATTTT.

A single count supports this clonotype. The chain combines TRBV13 with TRBJ2-1; D is perhaps TRBD2 (6 bases). CDR1 is PRHDT, CDR2 FYEKMQ, per germline (reference sequence). CDR3 size: 16 residues. V shed 5 bases and J shed 2 bases, with 16 bases lying between them. The CDR3 DNA reads TGTGCCAGCAGCGATGCCGGGACTCGGACCTACAATGAGCAGTTCTTC. Its protein product is CASSDAGTRTYNEQFF.

This clonotype was picked up a small number of times. The chain employs TRBV11-2 and TRBJ2-7; D may be TRBD1 (5 bases). The V and J ends lost 7 bases and 2 bases respectively, with 15 bases between them. The V gene's germline CDR1 is SGHAT and CDR2 FQNNGV. The CDR3 spans 14 residues. This chain's CDR3 is CASTHWGPTYEQYF. Here the CDR3 DNA reads TGTGCCAGCACCCACTGGGGCCCGACCTACGAGCAGTACTTC.

On this clonotype: No conserved phenylalanine or tryptophan ends this CDR3, so it is likely a read error. The V gene is TRBV7-2, the J gene TRBJ2-6; D possibly corresponds to TRBD1 (5 bases). There are 17 residues in the CDR3. CDR1 is SGHTA, CDR2 FQGNSA, per germline. The CDR3 protein is CASSLPQHNSGASVLTL. The CDR3 nucleotides are TGTGCCAGCAGCTTACCACAGCACAACTCTGGGGCCAGCGTCCTGACTCTC.

This clonotype was recorded many times. This sequence joins TRBV6-1 and TRBJ2-3; a weak D match, TRBD2 (5 bases). Trimming took off 0 bases at V and 1 base at J, with 11 bases between the two ends. Per germline, CDR1 MNHNS and CDR2 SASEGT. The CDR3 sequence is 16 residues long. CDR3 coding DNA: TGTGCCAGCAGTGAAGCGACGTGGGGAGGCACAGATACGCAGTATTTT. Translating it yields CASSEATWGGTDTQYF.

This clonotype was counted a few times. The chain has TRBV20-1 and TRBJ2-7; no clear D. The CDR3 loop spans 15 amino acids. The V gene's germline CDR1 is DFQATT and CDR2 SNEGSKA (reference sequence). V was pared by 0 bases and J by 3 bases, with 15 bases between. The CDR3 DNA sequence: TGCAGTGCTAGAGATCAAAAGGGTTCGAGCTACGAGCAGTACTTC. It translates to CSARDQKGSSYEQYF.

Only one count was recorded for this clonotype. This CDR3 fails to terminate in the conserved phenylalanine or tryptophan, so it likely reflects a read error. The CDR3 bases are TGTGCCAGCAGCCAAGAAATCCTAACACTAGCGGGGTTGTCCTACGAGCAGTACTAC. It encodes CASSQEILTLAGLSYEQYY. This chain joins TRBV4-2 and TRBJ2-7; 10 bases match TRBD2. CDR3 length: 19 residues. Germline assignment: CDR1 LGHNA and CDR2 YNFKEQ. The trim removed 0 bases at V and 1 base at J, leaving 12 bases unmatched.

This clonotype was observed at least ten times. The chain is built from TRBV7-6 and TRBJ1-4; 7 bases are shared with TRBD1. The junction had 9 bases not matched to a gene; V was cut back by 6 bases and J by 8 bases. The germline V gene has CDR1 SGHVS and CDR2 FNYEAQ. The CDR3 has 14 amino acids. CDR3 region: CASSQAGTEEKLFF. CDR3 nucleotides: TGTGCCAGCAGTCAAGCCGGGACAGAGGAAAAACTGTTTTTT.

V and J are TRBV6-6 and TRBJ1-5; TRBD1 matches at 7 bases. The germline CDR1 and CDR2 sequences are MNHNY and SVGAGI (reference sequence). The trim removed 4 bases at V and 7 bases at J, leaving 7 bases unmatched. The CDR3 contains 14 residues. CDR3 coding DNA: TGTGCCAGCAGTTCCCAGGGGGTTAAGCAGCCCCAGCATTTT. Translation gives CASSSQGVKQPQHF.

The chain joins TRBV19 to TRBJ1-5, with 12 positions matching TRBD1. CDR1 and CDR2 (germline): LNHDA, SQIVND (reference sequence). The CDR3 is made up of 16 amino acids. V lost 5 bases, J lost 9 bases, and 11 bases stayed unmatched. The CDR3 is CASSHPGQGAVWPQHF. In DNA form, the CDR3 reads TGTGCCAGTAGTCACCCGGGACAGGGGGCGGTTTGGCCCCAGCATTTT.

This clonotype was counted at least ten times. The CDR3 region is CASSYSSTTNYGYTF. The CDR3 nucleotides read TGTGCCAGCAGTTACTCGAGTACCACCAACTATGGCTACACCTTC. This rearrangement joins TRBV6-5 to TRBJ1-2; D not certain. The CDR3 is made up of 15 amino acids. Trimming left V 0 bases short and J 2 bases short, with 10 bases between. CDR1 MNHEY and CDR2 SVGAGI come from the germline V gene.

In its sample, this clonotype was seen a few times. A junction end diverges from the germline sequence, so it may reflect a read error. The chain links TRBV30 to TRBJ2-3, with no clear D. The germline CDR1 and CDR2 sequences are GTSNPN and SVGIG (reference sequence). The CDR3 has 14 amino acids. The CDR3 nucleotides read TGTGCCTGGAGTGTTACTACCACCACAGATGCGCAGTATTTT. As protein: CAWSVTTTTDAQYF. The full variable domain, with the rest looked up from reference TRBV30 and TRBJ2-3, is SQTIHQWPATLVQPVGSPLSLECTVEGTSNPNLYWYRQAAGRGLQLLFYSVGIGQISSEVPQNLSASRPQDRQFILSSKKLLLSDSGFYLCAWSVTTTTDAQYFGPGTRLTVL.

In its sample, this clonotype was seen a few times. The chain combines TRBV6-1 with TRBJ2-2; D not certain. The germline V and J ends were trimmed by 7 bases and 7 bases, with 16 bases remaining between them. CDR3 size: 14 residues. CDR1 is MNHNS and CDR2 is SASEGT in the germline V gene. The CDR3 DNA follows: TGTGCCAGCAAGGTCTGGGCTGCTGACGGGGAGCTGTTTTTT. The encoded protein is CASKVWAADGELFF.

As concerns this clonotype: A clone one base away is much larger, so this may be a read error. This sequence joins TRBV2 and TRBJ2-3; maybe TRBD1 (6 bases). The germline CDR1 and CDR2 sequences are SNHLY and FYNNEI. This CDR3 has 16 amino acids. The CDR3: CASSGIEIERTDMQYF. DNA of the CDR3: TGTGCCAGCAGTGGGATTGAGATAGAAAGGACAGATATGCAGTATTTT. Filled out from reference TRBV2 and TRBJ2-3, the complete variable domain reads EPEVTQTPSHQVTQMGQEVILRCVPISNHLYFYWYRQILGQKVEFLVSFYNNEISEKSEIFDDQFSVERPDGSNFTLKIRSTKLEDSAMYFCASSGIEIERTDMQYFGPGTRLTVL.